The 29 T cell receptor beta chains below all came from one sample that was sequenced in a study of blood T cell repertoires in COVID-19. Sequencing used immunoSEQ multiplex PCR; TCRdb keeps in-frame clones, though not all of them. The table includes about 270,000 clones, 89% detected once. Sample: peripheral blood. The source is a man between 45 and 60 years old with acute or convalescent COVID-19.

This chain joins TRBV30 and TRBJ2-2, with 7 nucleotides matching TRBD1. CDR3 length: 19 residues. With 0 bases clipped from V and 1 base from J, the junction kept 14 bases outside the gene matches. Per the germline V gene, CDR1 is GTSNPN and CDR2 is SVGIG (reference sequence). The DNA of the CDR3 is TGTGCCTGGAGTGTATGGGGGACAGCTCGATTCAAGAACACCGGGGAGCTGTTTTTT. The encoded protein is CAWSVWGTARFKNTGELFF.

V and J are TRBV12-3 or TRBV12-4 and TRBJ1-2; TRBD1 aligns across 7 bases. The CDR3 length is 13 residues. Germline trimming cut 6 bases from V and 8 bases from J; bases unmatched to any gene: 9. CDR3 sequence: CASRPGTAGGYTF. As DNA, the CDR3 is TGTGCCAGCAGACCCGGGACAGCCGGGGGCTACACCTTC.

This clone was picked up one time. The rearrangement links TRBV19 to TRBJ1-5; D gene ambiguous. The CDR3 totals 15 residues. V was pared by 3 bases and J by 1 base, with 10 bases between. Germline assignment: CDR1 LNHDA and CDR2 SQIVND (reference sequence). CDR3 in amino acids: CASSITRESNQPQHF. DNA of the CDR3: TGTGCCAGTAGTATTACACGGGAGAGCAATCAGCCCCAGCATTTT.

This chain uses TRBV19 with TRBJ2-1, with 12 positions matching TRBD2. V lost 5 bases and J lost 6; bases outside the gene matches: 8. In germline, CDR1 is LNHDA, CDR2 SQIVND (reference sequence). The CDR3 sequence is 16 residues long. CDR3 sequence: CASSPRLAGGGNEQFF. The DNA of the CDR3 is TGTGCCAGTAGTCCCCGGCTAGCGGGGGGGGGCAATGAGCAGTTCTTC.

This clone was observed once. This chain connects TRBV7-8 to TRBJ1-1; 8 nucleotides align to TRBD1. CDR1 is SGHVS and CDR2 is FQNEAQ in the germline V gene. The CDR3 is 15 amino acids. J lost 2 bases, V lost 5 bases, and 7 bases had no gene match. CDR3 in amino acids: CASSHDRGQNTEAFF. CDR3 nucleotides: TGTGCCAGCAGCCACGACAGGGGTCAAAACACTGAAGCTTTCTTT.

This chain joins TRBV5-1 and TRBJ2-7, with 9 bases fitting TRBD1. This CDR3 region has 15 residues. Trimming at V came to 1 base and at J to 2 bases, leaving 4 bases not matched to a gene. Germline V lookup: CDR1 SGHRS, CDR2 YFSETQ. CDR3 protein: CASSLTGTGPYEQYF. In nucleotides, the CDR3 is TGCGCCAGCAGCTTGACCGGGACAGGGCCCTACGAGCAGTACTTC.

This chain joins TRBV29-1 and TRBJ2-3, with D possibly TRBD1 on 6 matching bases. This CDR3 is built from 12 residues. Per the germline V gene, CDR1 is SQVTM and CDR2 is ANQGSEA. Trimming stripped 6 bases from V and 7 bases from J, with 14 bases between. CDR3 nucleotides: TGCAGCGTCTCCCGGGGACAACATACGCAGTATTTT. It yields the protein CSVSRGQHTQYF.

This chain uses TRBV18 with TRBJ1-2; perhaps TRBD1 as D (5 bases). The CDR3 sequence is 14 residues long. V lost 2 bases and J lost 8, with 15 bases in between. Germline lookup yields CDR1 KGHSH and CDR2 LQKENI. CDR3 protein: CASSPLPGQEGYTF. CDR3 sequence (DNA): TGTGCCAGCTCACCATTGCCAGGGCAAGAGGGCTACACCTTC.

V and J are TRBV12-5 and TRBJ1-1; TRBD1 matches 7 bases. The CDR3 extends over 18 amino acids. Germline-derived CDR1 and CDR2 are LGHNT and FRNRAP. The ends lost 6 bases at V and 1 base at J; junction bases unmatched: 17. CDR3 in DNA: TGTGCTAGTGGATCCGGGACAGCCTTCGGACCGGGGAACACTGAAGCTTTCTTT. Translating gives CASGSGTAFGPGNTEAFF.

This sequence joins TRBV27 and TRBJ1-1; D call uncertain. The germline V gene has CDR1 MNHEY and CDR2 SMNVEV (reference sequence). The CDR3 is made up of 15 amino acids. Between the trimmed V and J ends, which lost 0 bases and 4 bases, there was a span of 12 bases. CDR3 in DNA: TGTGCCAGCAGTTTATCGCCGGGAACGTTCACTGAAGCTTTCTTT. Translating it yields CASSLSPGTFTEAFF.

The chain links TRBV4-1 to TRBJ2-2, with 11 bases lining up with TRBD2. CDR1 is MGHRA and CDR2 is YSYEKL in the germline V gene. This CDR3 has 18 amino acids. The V and J ends lost 0 bases and 6 bases, in that order; junction bases with no gene match: 9. CDR3 sequence: CASSQEKLAGGVAGELFF. CDR3 nucleotide sequence: TGCGCCAGCAGCCAAGAAAAGCTAGCGGGGGGTGTGGCCGGGGAGCTGTTTTTT.

The chain has TRBV30 and TRBJ1-2, with 7 positions matching TRBD1. Germline V gives CDR1 GTSNPN, CDR2 SVGIG (reference sequence). CDR3 length: 14 residues. V shed 1 base and J 0 bases; nucleotides not matched to a gene: 2. The CDR3 loop is CAWSEGAPNYGYTF. CDR3 nucleotides: TGTGCCTGGAGTGAGGGGGCCCCTAACTATGGCTACACCTTC.

The chain recombines TRBV5-4 with TRBJ1-5; 9 bases are shared with TRBD1. CDR3 length equals 15 residues. Germline CDR1 reads SGHNT; CDR2 reads YYREEE (reference sequence). The trim removed 7 bases at V and 0 bases at J, leaving 5 bases unmatched. The CDR3: CASWDRDISNQPQHF. CDR3 DNA: TGTGCCAGCTGGGACAGGGACATTAGCAATCAGCCCCAGCATTTT.

The gene calls are TRBV7-3 and TRBJ2-1, with 7 bases identical to TRBD2. J gave up 5 bases and V 5 bases, and 9 bases lay outside the gene matches. This CDR3 region has 15 residues. Germline values: CDR1 SGHTA, CDR2 FQGTGA. The CDR3 nucleotides are TGTGCCAGCAGCCTAAATCCGGGGGGTAACAATGAGCAGTTCTTC. It specifies CASSLNPGGNNEQFF.

This chain uses TRBV18 with TRBJ1-5; a possible D gene is TRBD1 (6 bases). Trimming took 3 bases from V and 0 from J, leaving 9 bases between them. This CDR3 comprises 15 residues. Germline-derived CDR1 and CDR2 are KGHSH and LQKENI. CDR3 DNA sequence: TGTGCCAGCTCACCCGGACAGATTAGCAATCAGCCCCAGCATTTT. Translating gives CASSPGQISNQPQHF.

The CDR3 is CASSPTGTGGYGYTF. As DNA, the CDR3 is TGTGCCAGCAGTCCGACCGGGACAGGGGGATATGGCTACACCTTC. The chain couples TRBV3-1 (or the pseudogene TRBV3-2) to TRBJ1-2, with 11 bases that match TRBD1. The CDR3 length is 15 residues. V lost 6 bases, J lost 5 bases, and 8 bases stayed unmatched. Germline V gene data show CDR1 as LGHDT and CDR2 as YNNKEL (reference sequence).

The genes are TRBV9 and TRBJ1-2; 7 positions match TRBD1. The CDR3 consists of 17 residues. J was trimmed by 3 bases and V by 0 bases; bases with no gene match: 11. Germline V gives CDR1 SGDLS, CDR2 YYNGEE. The CDR3 DNA follows: TGTGCCAGCAGCGTAGGACCGGACAGGTCACTGGACTATGGCTACACCTTC. It yields the protein CASSVGPDRSLDYGYTF.

J is TRBJ1-2 and V is TRBV7-2; 7 positions agree with TRBD1. Trimming cost V 5 bases and J 7 bases; bases outside gene matches: 4. Germline V gene sequence: CDR1 SGHTA, CDR2 FQGNSA. CDR3 length: 12 residues. The CDR3 region is CASSDRAFGYTF. The DNA for the CDR3 is TGTGCCAGCAGCGACAGGGCATTTGGCTACACCTTC.

The rearrangement joins TRBV4-2 to TRBJ1-6, with D possibly TRBD1 on 6 matching bases. Germline assignment: CDR1 LGHNA and CDR2 YNFKEQ. The germline V and J ends were trimmed by 4 bases and 7 bases, with 11 bases remaining between them. This CDR3 is built from 14 residues. CDR3 nucleotides: TGTGCCAGCAGCCCGGACAGATTAAATTCACCCCTCCACTTT. Translating gives CASSPDRLNSPLHF.

The chain joins TRBV25-1 to TRBJ1-5, with TRBD1 matching 7 bases. Germline CDR1 is MGHDK and CDR2 is SYGVNS. J was trimmed by 0 bases and V by 1 base; bases with no gene match: 6. The CDR3 spans 17 residues. The CDR3 DNA sequence: TGTGCCAGCAGTGAATTGGGACAGACGTATAGCAATCAGCCCCAGCATTTT. Protein: CASSELGQTYSNQPQHF.

The chain joins TRBV7-9 to TRBJ2-3, with TRBD1 as a possible D gene (5 bases). V was shortened by 0 bases and J by 3 bases, with 13 bases between the two germline ends. Germline V gene data show CDR1 as SEHNR and CDR2 as FQNEAQ (reference sequence). This CDR3 is built from 16 residues. CDR3 residues: CASSLAQGIGTDTQYF. CDR3 coding DNA: TGTGCCAGCAGCTTAGCCCAGGGAATCGGGACAGATACGCAGTATTTT.

This sequence joins TRBV7-3 and TRBJ2-1, with 8 bases that match TRBD2. This CDR3 has 15 residues. V trimming: 5 bases; J trimming: 4 bases; junction bases outside the gene matches: 7. Per germline, CDR1 SGHTA and CDR2 FQGTGA. The CDR3 region has the DNA TGTGCCAGCAGCCTCACGGCGGGGGGATACAATGAGCAGTTCTTC. Its protein product is CASSLTAGGYNEQFF.

V is TRBV19 and J is TRBJ2-2; a possible D gene is TRBD1 (5 bases). Germline V gene data show CDR1 as LNHDA and CDR2 as SQIVND (reference sequence). Between the trimmed V and J ends, which lost 7 bases and 3 bases, there was a span of 15 bases. This CDR3 comprises 15 residues. CDR3 DNA sequence: TGTGCCAGTACCCCAGGGCAGGTAGACACCGGGGAGCTGTTTTTT. The encoded protein is CASTPGQVDTGELFF.

The chain is built from TRBV10-1 and TRBJ2-3; D not resolved. Germline V lookup: CDR1 WNHNN, CDR2 SYGVQD (reference sequence). CDR3 length: 15 amino acids. Trimming cost V 2 bases and J 3 bases, with 12 bases left between them. In nucleotides, the CDR3 is TGCGCCAGCAGTGAGATTCTAGATGGGACAGATACGCAGTATTTT. Amino acids: CASSEILDGTDTQYF.

The gene calls are TRBV30 and TRBJ2-1; 7 bases match TRBD1. V lost 1 base and J lost 5; bases outside the gene matches: 8. This CDR3 has 15 amino acids. Germline loops: CDR1 GTSNPN, CDR2 SVGIG (reference sequence). The CDR3 coding sequence is TGTGCCTGGAGTGCCGACGGGACAGTACACAATGAGCAGTTCTTC. This sequence encodes CAWSADGTVHNEQFF.

The chain has TRBV19 and TRBJ2-5; a possible D gene is TRBD2 (6 bases). Germline V gene lookup returns CDR1 LNHDA and CDR2 SQIVND (reference sequence). This CDR3 is 15 amino acids long. The V end lost 1 base, the J end lost 3 bases, and 12 bases lay between the germline ends. This chain's CDR3 is CASSIVGGGEETQYF. DNA for the CDR3: TGTGCCAGTAGTATAGTGGGGGGAGGCGAAGAGACCCAGTACTTC.

The J gene is TRBJ2-7, the V gene TRBV11-1; TRBD1 agrees at 9 bases. This CDR3 has 14 residues. V lost 5 bases, J lost 5 bases, and 7 bases stayed unmatched. Germline V gene sequence: CDR1 SGHAT, CDR2 FQDESV (reference sequence). The CDR3 here is CASSPRDRVHEQYF. CDR3 sequence (DNA): TGTGCCAGCAGCCCCCGGGACAGGGTCCACGAGCAGTACTTC.

The chain links TRBV11-2 to TRBJ2-1; maybe TRBD1 (5 bases). V lost 3 bases to trimming and J lost 7 bases, with 19 bases between them. CDR3 length: 16 amino acids. Germline V gene data show CDR1 as SGHAT and CDR2 as FQNNGV. The CDR3: CASSFRTNPSLNEQFF. In DNA form, the CDR3 reads TGTGCCAGCAGCTTTCGGACAAACCCGAGCTTAAATGAGCAGTTCTTC.

The V call is TRBV5-4, the J call TRBJ2-7; 8 nucleotides match TRBD1. J was trimmed by 0 bases and V by 5 bases; bases with no gene match: 4. Germline lookup yields CDR1 SGHNT and CDR2 YYREEE (reference sequence). The CDR3 length is 14 residues. CDR3 residues: CASRVDRVSYEQYF. The CDR3 bases are TGTGCCAGCAGAGTGGACAGGGTCTCCTACGAGCAGTACTTC.